Shown below are 4 T cell receptor beta chains from a single sample sequenced in a study of T cells in Graves' hyperthyroidism and ophthalmopathy. Amplified TCR beta CDR3 regions derived from RNA transcripts. The study used the HTBI primer set for a first-round RT-PCR of the TCR CDR3. MiXCR, applied by TCRdb to the multiplex PCR reads, yields one record per CDR3 protein. The sample yields about 510,000 distinct CDR3 sequences, about 46% seen once. Sequencing was performed on peripheral blood or thyroid tissue (not recorded which). Receptor source: an adult woman with Graves' disease, either hyperthyroidism or ophthalmopathy (not recorded which).

The table lists this clonotype with many counts. The V gene is TRBV7-9, the J gene TRBJ2-2; the D gene is possibly TRBD1 (5 bases). V gave up 2 bases and J gave up 3 bases, with 7 bases separating them. Germline assignment: CDR1 SEHNR and CDR2 FQNEAQ (reference sequence). The CDR3 has 14 amino acids. CDR3 DNA sequence: TGTGCCAGCAGCTTACAGGGCGACACCGGGGAGCTGTTTTTT. This gives the protein CASSLQGDTGELFF.

The chain is built from TRBV7-2 and TRBJ2-3, with 9 positions matching TRBD2. The CDR3 spans 15 residues. CDR1 SGHTA and CDR2 FQGNSA come from the germline V gene. J lost 6 bases, V lost 3 bases, and 7 bases had no gene match. The DNA for the CDR3 is TGTGCCAGCAGCTTTAGCGGGAGCGGTGGGGATACGCAGTATTTT. Residues: CASSFSGSGGDTQYF.

This clonotype was counted at least ten times. The V and J genes are TRBV6-5 and TRBJ1-5; 10 bases match TRBD1. Germline-derived CDR1 and CDR2 are MNHEY and SVGAGI. The CDR3 extends over 15 amino acids. V lost 5 bases to trimming and J lost 9 bases; unmatched junction nucleotides: 10. CDR3 sequence reads: CASSEDRGRLRPQHF. The CDR3 DNA follows: TGTGCCAGCAGTGAGGACAGGGGGAGGCTCCGGCCCCAGCATTTT.

The CDR3 DNA follows: TGTGCCAGCAGCTTAGACCGGGACCTGTACCAAGAGACCCAGTACTTC. Translating it yields CASSLDRDLYQETQYF. The chain combines TRBV7-9 with TRBJ2-5; D may correspond to TRBD1 or TRBD2 (5 bases each). CDR1 SEHNR and CDR2 FQNEAQ come from the germline V gene (reference sequence). Trimming took off 1 base at V and 0 bases at J, with 12 bases between the two ends. The CDR3 length is 16 residues.